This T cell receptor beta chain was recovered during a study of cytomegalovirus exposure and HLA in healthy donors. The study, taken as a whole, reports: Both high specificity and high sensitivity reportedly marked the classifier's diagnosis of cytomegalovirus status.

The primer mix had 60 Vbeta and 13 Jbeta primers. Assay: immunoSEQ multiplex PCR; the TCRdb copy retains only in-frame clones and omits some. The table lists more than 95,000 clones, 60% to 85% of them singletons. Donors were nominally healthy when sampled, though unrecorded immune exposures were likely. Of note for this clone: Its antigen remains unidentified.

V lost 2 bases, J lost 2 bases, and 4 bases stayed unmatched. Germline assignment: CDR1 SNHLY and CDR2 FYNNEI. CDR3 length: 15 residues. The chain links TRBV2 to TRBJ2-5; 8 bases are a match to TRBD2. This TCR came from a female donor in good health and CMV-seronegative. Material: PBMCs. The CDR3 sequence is CASSESPSGQETQYF. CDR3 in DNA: TGTGCCAGCAGTGAATCCCCTAGCGGGCAAGAGACCCAGTACTTC.